These 14 T cell receptor beta chains came from one sample sequenced in a study of T cell changes during pregnancy in multiple sclerosis. Profiled with immunoSEQ multiplex PCR; TCRdb holds only in-frame clones, not every one. This sample yields tens of thousands of clones, of which about 91% are seen a single time; 0.15% to 0.2% belongs to the top ten. The sample consisted of CD4+ T cells from peripheral blood mononuclear cells, taken in the second trimester of pregnancy. The receptors originated from a female donor with multiple sclerosis, enrolled in a pregnancy study.

The CDR3 bases are TGTGCCAGCAGCAAGGACAGGGCCCAAGAGACCCAGTACTTC. This sequence encodes CASSKDRAQETQYF. The rearrangement links TRBV7-9 to TRBJ2-5; 8 bases map to TRBD1. Germline CDR1 reads SEHNR; CDR2 reads FQNEAQ (reference sequence). The ends lost 5 bases at V and 1 base at J; junction bases unmatched: 3. This CDR3 spans 14 amino acids.

The chain combines TRBV28 with TRBJ2-7, with 10 bases lining up with TRBD2. Unmatched junction bases numbered 6, after V lost 7 bases and J lost 0 bases. From germline, CDR1 is MDHEN and CDR2 SYDVKM. The CDR3 is 15 residues long. The CDR3: CASTPSGGSSYEQYF. The CDR3 DNA reads as TGTGCCAGCACCCCTAGCGGGGGAAGCTCCTACGAGCAGTACTTC.

V gene TRBV6-6 combines with J gene TRBJ1-5; D is unclear. The CDR3 is 13 amino acids. Germline CDR1 reads MNHNY; CDR2 reads SVGAGI (reference sequence). V lost 4 bases, J lost 4 bases, and 8 bases lay in between. The CDR3 coding sequence is TGTGCCAGCAGTTTTCGGGAGAATCAGCCCCAGCATTTT. This translates into CASSFRENQPQHF.

The chain joins TRBV19 to TRBJ1-2; a possible D gene is TRBD1 (6 bases). This CDR3 has 15 amino acids. Deletions cut 6 bases from V and 7 bases from J, with 21 bases between. CDR1 LNHDA and CDR2 SQIVND come from the germline V gene (reference sequence). The CDR3, as DNA: TGTGCCAGTAGACCCACCCCGGGGGGCGAAAGTGGCTACACCTTC. Residues: CASRPTPGGESGYTF.

This clone was observed once. This chain joins TRBV7-3 and TRBJ2-2; no firm D call. Trimming stripped 8 bases from V and 4 bases from J, with 20 bases between. CDR3 length equals 16 residues. Looked up from germline, CDR1 is SGHTA and CDR2 is FQGTGA. The CDR3 nucleotides read TGTGCCAGCGGTCCTTTTACACCCCGAGGCACCGGGGAGCTGTTTTTT. This codes for CASGPFTPRGTGELFF.

This clone was counted a single time. The V gene is TRBV30, the J gene TRBJ2-5; 10 bases are a match to TRBD2. The CDR3 has 15 residues. Germline CDR1 is GTSNPN and CDR2 is SVGIG (reference sequence). V dropped 0 bases and J dropped 5; count of bases not matched to a gene: 6. The CDR3 DNA reads TGTGCCTGGAGTGTAAAAGCTAGCGGGAGTGAGACCCAGTACTTC. It codes for CAWSVKASGSETQYF.

The chain is built from TRBV6-5 and TRBJ2-7; 9 bases map to TRBD2. From germline, CDR1 is MNHEY and CDR2 SVGAGI. This CDR3 is 14 amino acids long. V shed 6 bases and J 6 bases; nucleotides not matched to a gene: 9. The chain's CDR3 is CASRVGRGGLEQYF. CDR3 nucleotides: TGTGCCAGCAGGGTCGGGCGGGGGGGCCTCGAGCAGTACTTC.

The chain combines TRBV6-1 with TRBJ1-2, with 7 bases that match TRBD1. The CDR3 spans 13 residues. The ends lost 6 bases at V and 6 bases at J; junction bases unmatched: 7. Germline V lookup: CDR1 MNHNS, CDR2 SASEGT. The CDR3 DNA reads as TGTGCCAGCAGCGATCCGACAGGGAATGGCTACACCTTC. Amino acids: CASSDPTGNGYTF.

V is TRBV11-3 and J is TRBJ2-2; 8 nucleotides line up with TRBD1. Germline lookup yields CDR1 SGHNT and CDR2 YENEEA. V shed 6 bases, J shed 5 bases, and the junction held 8 bases outside the gene matches. There are 15 residues in the CDR3. CDR3 sequence reads: CASRRGQGSTGELFF. DNA for the CDR3: TGTGCCAGCAGGCGTGGACAGGGCAGTACCGGGGAGCTGTTTTTT.

CDR3 sequence reads: CAWSLGREQYF. As DNA, the CDR3 is TGTGCCTGGAGTCTAGGCCGCGAGCAGTACTTC. The chain recombines TRBV30 with TRBJ2-7, with D unclear. There are 11 residues in the CDR3. Germline V CDR1 and CDR2: GTSNPN, SVGIG (reference sequence). Trimming removed 2 bases at V and 6 bases at J, with 8 bases between. Variable domain in full (rest from reference TRBV30 and TRBJ2-7): SQTIHQWPATLVQPVGSPLSLECTVEGTSNPNLYWYRQAAGRGLQLLFYSVGIGQISSEVPQNLSASRPQDRQFILSSKKLLLSDSGFYLCAWSLGREQYFGPGTRLTVT.

The chain is built from TRBV6-1 and TRBJ2-5; D unresolved. Germline CDR1 is MNHNS and CDR2 is SASEGT. The germline V and J ends were trimmed by 2 bases and 1 base, with 11 bases remaining between them. This CDR3 spans 15 amino acids. The CDR3 spells CASSEITPSQETQYF. CDR3 nucleotide sequence: TGTGCCAGCAGTGAAATTACTCCAAGCCAAGAGACCCAGTACTTC.

The chain joins TRBV2 to TRBJ1-6; the D gene is possibly TRBD1 (5 bases). This CDR3 is built from 12 residues. V was pared by 11 bases and J by 6 bases, with 11 bases between. Looked up from germline, CDR1 is SNHLY and CDR2 is FYNNEI. The CDR3 DNA is TGTGCCGGGGGGGACTCTAATTCACCCCTCCACTTT. Translating gives CAGGDSNSPLHF.

The genes are TRBV6-4 and TRBJ2-1; 13 nucleotides agree with TRBD2. J gave up 5 bases and V 6 bases, and 7 bases lay outside the gene matches. The CDR3 is 16 amino acids. Germline CDR1 is MRHNA and CDR2 is SNTAGT. The CDR3, as DNA: TGTGCCAGCAGCGCCGAGGGACTAGCGGGGAACAATGAGCAGTTCTTC. Translating it yields CASSAEGLAGNNEQFF.

This clone has a single count. The V and J genes are TRBV9 and TRBJ2-1; 8 nucleotides align to TRBD2. The CDR3 contains 14 residues. Per germline, CDR1 SGDLS and CDR2 YYNGEE. V shed 0 bases, J shed 9 bases, and the junction held 5 bases outside the gene matches. The DNA for the CDR3 is TGTGCCAGCAGCGTAGAGGGACTAGACAGTGAGCAGTTCTTC. Amino acids: CASSVEGLDSEQFF.